The 14 T cell receptor beta chains reported below all come from one sample, sequenced in a study of technical replicates of blood from a handful of donors. Data came from immunoSEQ multiplex PCR; TCRdb stores just in-frame clones and leaves some out. The repertoire holds some 12,000 clones, just under 95% seen once, with 7.2% in the top ten. The sequenced material came from PBMCs. These receptors all come from a human donor in good health.

The rearrangement uses TRBV29-1 and TRBJ2-3; 10 bases align to TRBD2. Looked up from germline, CDR1 is SQVTM and CDR2 is ANQGSEA. The CDR3 covers 15 residues. V trimming: 6 bases; J trimming: 4 bases; junction bases outside the gene matches: 10. The CDR3 spells CSVAGTSAKADTQYF. The CDR3 DNA reads TGCAGCGTAGCCGGGACTAGCGCCAAAGCAGATACGCAGTATTTT.

J is TRBJ1-2 and V is TRBV10-3; D gene unclear. Germline CDR1 and CDR2: ENHRY and SYGVKD. This CDR3 has 14 amino acids. Trimming pared 3 bases from V and 1 base from J, leaving 9 bases between. CDR3 sequence: CAISDWELNYGYTF. The DNA for the CDR3 is TGTGCCATCAGTGATTGGGAGCTTAACTATGGCTACACCTTC.

The rearrangement links TRBV28 to TRBJ1-2, with D unresolved. Per the germline V gene, CDR1 is MDHEN and CDR2 is SYDVKM. Trimming took 5 bases from V and 5 from J, leaving 3 bases between them. The CDR3 is 10 residues long. CDR3 sequence reads: CASSTYGYTF. The CDR3 nucleotides are TGTGCCAGCAGTACTTATGGCTACACCTTC.

The chain combines TRBV21-1 with TRBJ1-1. TRBV21-1 is noted as a pseudogene. CDR3 length: 14 residues. CDR3 nucleotide sequence: TGTGCCAGCAGCAAAGAAGCGGGTTGCCCTGAAGCTTTCTTT. Translated, it gives CASSKEAGCPEAFF.

The rearrangement uses TRBV27 and TRBJ1-1; weak D call: TRBD1 (6 bases). Between the trimmed V and J ends, which lost 5 bases and 0 bases, there was a span of 10 bases. The CDR3 sequence is 14 residues long. Germline V gives CDR1 MNHEY, CDR2 SMNVEV (reference sequence). CDR3 residues: CASSTQGLNTEAFF. The CDR3 nucleotides are TGTGCCAGCAGTACACAGGGCCTGAACACTGAAGCTTTCTTT.

This clone showed up just once. The chain uses TRBV19 and TRBJ1-5; D is perhaps TRBD1 (6 bases). Per germline, CDR1 LNHDA and CDR2 SQIVND (reference sequence). Trimming left V 3 bases short and J 7 bases short, with 16 bases between. This CDR3 has 15 amino acids. CDR3 nucleotides: TGTGCCAGTAGTATTCTGGACAGCCTAGGGCAGCCCCAGCATTTT. Encoded protein: CASSILDSLGQPQHF.

This clone was found a few times. This CDR3 is CASSREAAGTFQGYTF. CDR3 coding DNA: TGCGCCAGCAGCCGAGAGGCGGCAGGGACTTTCCAGGGCTACACCTTC. The chain combines TRBV5-1 with TRBJ1-2, with D possibly being TRBD1 (5 bases). In germline, CDR1 is SGHRS, CDR2 YFSETQ. This CDR3 has 16 amino acids. V shed 4 bases and J shed 8 bases, with 24 bases lying between them.

The chain is built from TRBV11-3 and TRBJ2-1, with D perhaps matching TRBD2 (6 bases). Germline CDR1 reads SGHNT; CDR2 reads YENEEA. CDR3 length: 12 residues. Trimming took 8 bases from V and 6 from J, leaving 11 bases between them. Written as DNA, the CDR3 is TGTGCCAGCGGCGGACTAACCAATGAGCAGTTCTTC. Its protein product is CASGGLTNEQFF.

V gene TRBV5-6 combines with J gene TRBJ2-1; 11 nucleotides align to TRBD1. The CDR3 totals 16 residues. Per germline, CDR1 SGHDT and CDR2 YYEEEE. After removal of 0 bases from V and 6 bases from J, the junction contained 5 bases not matched to a gene. This chain's CDR3 is CASSLAGQGAFNEQFF. For the CDR3, the DNA is TGTGCCAGCAGCTTGGCCGGACAGGGGGCCTTCAATGAGCAGTTCTTC.

A single count supports this clone. CDR3 amino acids: CASSQSQHNEKLFF. The CDR3 nucleotides read TGTGCCAGCAGCCAATCACAGCATAATGAAAAACTGTTTTTT. The chain couples TRBV16 to TRBJ1-4, with D uncertain. V was clipped by 0 bases and J by 4 bases, with 6 bases between them. This CDR3 comprises 14 residues. CDR1 and CDR2 from the germline V gene are KGHSY and FQNENV.

V gene TRBV15 combines with J gene TRBJ1-1; no firm D call. The germline V and J ends were trimmed by 4 bases and 6 bases, with 12 bases remaining between them. Germline CDR1 and CDR2: LNHNV and YYDKDF (reference sequence). The CDR3 consists of 13 residues. The CDR3 loop is CATSTRGTAEAFF. CDR3 coding DNA: TGTGCCACCAGCACCCGGGGTACCGCTGAAGCTTTCTTT. The complete variable domain, with remaining parts taken from reference TRBV15 and TRBJ1-1, reads DAMVIQNPRYQVTQFGKPVTLSCSQTLNHNVMYWYQQKSSQAPKLLFHYYDKDFNNEADTPDNFQSRRPNTSFCFLDIRSPGLGDTAMYLCATSTRGTAEAFFGQGTRLTVV.

V is TRBV5-1 and J is TRBJ2-3; 7 nucleotides line up with TRBD2. V lost 0 bases to trimming and J lost 4 bases; unmatched junction nucleotides: 5. The CDR3 is 15 amino acids. CDR1 is SGHRS and CDR2 is YFSETQ in the germline V gene. The CDR3 coding sequence is TGCGCCAGCAGCTTGGCGGGAGGAGGTGCAGATACGCAGTATTTT. Translation gives CASSLAGGGADTQYF. Drawing the rest from reference TRBV5-1 and TRBJ2-3, the complete variable domain is KAGVTQTPRYLIKTRGQQVTLSCSPISGHRSVSWYQQTPGQGLQFLFEYFSETQRNKGNFPGRFSGRQFSNSRSEMNVSTLELGDSALYLCASSLAGGGADTQYFGPGTRLTVL.

CDR3: CASSTSGTTETQYF. The CDR3 DNA sequence: TGTGCCAGCTCAACTAGCGGGACGACGGAGACCCAGTACTTC. V gene TRBV18 combines with J gene TRBJ2-5; 10 bases match TRBD2. With V trimmed by 5 bases and J by 5 bases, 5 bases remained unmatched. The CDR3 runs 14 residues. Germline V gene data show CDR1 as KGHSH and CDR2 as LQKENI.

As DNA, the CDR3 is TGTGCCAGCAATCCTCCCCAGGGTGAGCAGTTCTTC. Translated: CASNPPQGEQFF. The J gene is TRBJ2-1, the V gene TRBV5-4; the D gene is possibly TRBD1 (5 bases). In germline, CDR1 is SGHNT, CDR2 YYREEE (reference sequence). V was shortened by 6 bases and J by 9 bases, with 13 bases between the two germline ends. The CDR3 totals 12 residues. The full variable domain, its missing parts supplied by reference TRBV5-4 and TRBJ2-1, is ETGVTQSPTHLIKTRGQQVTLRCSSQSGHNTVSWYQQALGQGPQFIFQYYREEENGRGNFPPRFSGLQFPNYSSELNVNALELDDSALYLCASNPPQGEQFFGPGTRLTVL.